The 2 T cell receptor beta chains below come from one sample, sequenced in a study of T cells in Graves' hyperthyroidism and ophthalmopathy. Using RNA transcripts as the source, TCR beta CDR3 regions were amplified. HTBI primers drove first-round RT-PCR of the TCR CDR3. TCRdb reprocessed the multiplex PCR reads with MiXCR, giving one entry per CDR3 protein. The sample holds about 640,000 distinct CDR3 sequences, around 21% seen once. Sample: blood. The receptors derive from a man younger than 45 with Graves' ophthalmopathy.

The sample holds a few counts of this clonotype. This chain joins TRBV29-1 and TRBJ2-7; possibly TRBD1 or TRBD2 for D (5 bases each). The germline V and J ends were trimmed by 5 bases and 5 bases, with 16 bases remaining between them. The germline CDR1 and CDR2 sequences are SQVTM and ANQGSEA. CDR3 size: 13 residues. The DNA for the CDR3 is TGCAGCGTTCGGGGCGCTACTCCTGACGAGCAGTACTTC. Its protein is CSVRGATPDEQYF.

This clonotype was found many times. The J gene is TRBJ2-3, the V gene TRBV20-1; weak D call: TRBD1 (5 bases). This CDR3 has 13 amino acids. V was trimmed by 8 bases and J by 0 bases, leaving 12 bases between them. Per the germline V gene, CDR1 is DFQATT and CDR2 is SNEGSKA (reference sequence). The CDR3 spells CSHGAGSTDTQYF. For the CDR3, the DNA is TGCAGTCATGGGGCAGGGAGCACAGATACGCAGTATTTT.